The 21 T cell receptor beta chains below were found in one sample sequenced in a study of shared clonotypes between healthy human individuals. Here immunoSEQ multiplex PCR was the method, and the copy in TCRdb shows in-frame clones only, minus some. Among about 680,000 clones listed, 92% were seen once. CD8 cells classed as naive were CD45RO-negative and positively selected for CCR7, excluding terminally differentiated effector memory CD45RA+ cells. The sequenced sample was naive CD8+ T cells sorted from blood. All receptors come from a man aged 30 to 39 in good health.

The chain uses TRBV6-5 and TRBJ2-1, with a tentative D call TRBD1 (6 bases). CDR3 length: 12 amino acids. V was shortened by 6 bases and J by 8 bases, with 11 bases between the two germline ends. Germline V CDR1 and CDR2: MNHEY, SVGAGI. The DNA for the CDR3 is TGTGCCAGCAGCGAGGGACACCATGAGCAGTTCTTC. Its translation is CASSEGHHEQFF.

The rearrangement uses TRBV7-6 and TRBJ2-7, with D perhaps TRBD1 or TRBD2 (6 bases each). The germline V gene encodes CDR1 SGHVS and CDR2 FNYEAQ. Trimming pared 5 bases from V and 5 bases from J, leaving 13 bases between. This CDR3 spans 13 amino acids. The CDR3 DNA reads TGTGCCAGCAGCCGGGGGCCCGCGGACGAGCAGTACTTC. This translates into CASSRGPADEQYF. The whole variable domain, filled in from reference TRBV7-6 and TRBJ2-7, reads GAGVSQSPRYKVTKRGQDVALRCDPISGHVSLYWYRQALGQGPEFLTYFNYEAQQDKSGLPNDRFSAERPEGSISTLTIQRTEQRDSAMYRCASSRGPADEQYFGPGTRLTVT.

The chain joins TRBV7-9 to TRBJ1-1; 7 nucleotides line up with TRBD1. Germline loops: CDR1 SEHNR, CDR2 FQNEAQ (reference sequence). The CDR3 covers 12 residues. J lost 11 bases, V lost 5 bases, and 8 bases had no gene match. The CDR3 bases are TGTGCCAGCAGCGCAGCGACAGGGAGGGCTTTCTTT. It translates to CASSAATGRAFF.

V and J are TRBV7-9 and TRBJ2-2; D unclear. Germline V gene lookup returns CDR1 SEHNR and CDR2 FQNEAQ (reference sequence). The CDR3 covers 15 residues. Trimming stripped 3 bases from V and 5 bases from J, with 13 bases between. CDR3 protein: CASSFRAPSTGELFF. The DNA of the CDR3 is TGTGCCAGCAGCTTTCGGGCCCCTTCGACCGGGGAGCTGTTTTTT.

J is TRBJ1-5 and V is TRBV30, with 10 bases lining up with TRBD1. The CDR3 is 15 amino acids. The V segment lost 4 bases and the J segment 6 bases; nucleotides outside the gene matches: 9. Germline assignment: CDR1 GTSNPN and CDR2 SVGIG (reference sequence). DNA of the CDR3: TGTGCCTGGACCTCCAGGACAGGGGGATTTCAGCCCCAGCATTTT. Residues: CAWTSRTGGFQPQHF.

Ten or more counts support this clone. This chain uses TRBV21-1 with TRBJ2-1. TRBV21-1 is a listed pseudogene. CDR3 length: 16 amino acids. The CDR3 coding sequence is TGTGCCAGCAGCAAAGGTCCAGGACCATCCTACAATGAGCAGTTCTTC. Amino acids: CASSKGPGPSYNEQFF.

V usage is TRBV7-8 and J usage is TRBJ2-3; unclear D gene. This CDR3 is 12 amino acids long. The V gene's germline CDR1 is SGHVS and CDR2 FQNEAQ. With 5 bases removed from V and 4 bases from J, the gap between germline ends came to 7 bases. In DNA form, the CDR3 reads TGTGCCAGCAGCCATCCGCCAGATACGCAGTATTTT. It translates to CASSHPPDTQYF.

The rearrangement joins TRBV23-1 to TRBJ1-4; D call uncertain. TRBV23-1 qualifies as an ORF whose function is uncertain. V was shortened by 0 bases and J by 16 bases, with 9 bases between the two germline ends. This CDR3 is built from 11 residues. The CDR3 region is CASSQSDGRFF. In DNA, the CDR3 is TGCGCCAGCAGTCAATCGGACGGGCGGTTTTTT.

The chain has TRBV28 and TRBJ2-7; D unresolved. The ends were cut back, 5 bases at V and 3 bases at J, with 14 bases in the middle. CDR1 MDHEN and CDR2 SYDVKM come from the germline V gene. The CDR3 totals 14 residues. CDR3 residues: CASSPWARVYEQYF. The CDR3 DNA reads as TGTGCCAGCAGTCCTTGGGCGAGAGTCTACGAGCAGTACTTC.

The chain carries TRBV27 and TRBJ2-1; D remains unclear. V was trimmed by 5 bases and J by 6 bases, leaving 11 bases between them. CDR3 size: 13 residues. Germline V CDR1 and CDR2: MNHEY, SMNVEV (reference sequence). CDR3 in DNA: TGTGCCAGCAGTCCACTGGATGGCAATGAGCAGTTCTTC. Translated, it gives CASSPLDGNEQFF.

The V call is TRBV19, the J call TRBJ2-2; possible D gene TRBD2, 6 bases. CDR1 LNHDA and CDR2 SQIVND come from the germline V gene (reference sequence). The V end was cut by 5 bases, the J end by 5 bases, with 12 bases between. This CDR3 comprises 14 residues. In DNA, the CDR3 is TGTGCCAGTAGTCGTCCGGAGGGTACCGGGGAGCTGTTTTTT. It yields the protein CASSRPEGTGELFF.

The chain recombines TRBV9 with TRBJ2-3; TRBD2 agrees at 10 bases. The CDR3 runs to 18 residues. Germline V gives CDR1 SGDLS, CDR2 YYNGEE. The V gene end was trimmed by 0 bases and the J gene end by 5 bases; junction bases not matched to a gene: 12. The CDR3 sequence is CASSVASVPAGGQDTQYF. In DNA form, the CDR3 reads TGTGCCAGCAGCGTAGCTTCGGTACCAGCGGGAGGGCAAGATACGCAGTATTTT.

The rearrangement links TRBV5-1 to TRBJ2-7; 8 bases are a match to TRBD2. This CDR3 contains 15 residues. Germline V gene data show CDR1 as SGHRS and CDR2 as YFSETQ. J was trimmed by 0 bases and V by 2 bases; bases with no gene match: 4. Written as DNA, the CDR3 is TGCGCCAGCAGCTTTACTAGCGGACCCTCCTACGAGCAGTACTTC. Its protein product is CASSFTSGPSYEQYF.

CDR3 loop: CASSVEIGVMPGELFF. The DNA for the CDR3 is TGTGCCAGCAGCGTAGAGATAGGGGTTATGCCCGGGGAGCTGTTTTTT. The chain couples TRBV9 to TRBJ2-2, with a weak D call TRBD1 (5 bases). CDR1 SGDLS and CDR2 YYNGEE come from the germline V gene. Trimming took 0 bases from V and 6 from J, leaving 15 bases between them. This CDR3 is 16 amino acids long. The full variable domain, in which reference TRBV9 and TRBJ2-2 provide the parts outside the CDR3, is DSGVTQTPKHLITATGQRVTLRCSPRSGDLSVYWYQQSLDQGLQFLIQYYNGEERAKGNILERFSAQQFPDLHSELNLSSLELGDSALYFCASSVEIGVMPGELFFGEGSRLTVL.

The chain has TRBV15 and TRBJ2-7; the D gene is possibly TRBD1 (6 bases). Trimming removed 4 bases from V and 1 base from J, with 14 bases in between. The germline V gene encodes CDR1 LNHNV and CDR2 YYDKDF (reference sequence). The CDR3 totals 15 residues. The CDR3, as DNA: TGTGCCACCAGCAAAAAGACAGGCTATTCCTACGAGCAGTACTTC. Translation: CATSKKTGYSYEQYF.

The V call is TRBV7-2, the J call TRBJ1-1; D is perhaps TRBD1 (5 bases). The germline CDR1 and CDR2 sequences are SGHTA and FQGNSA. Trimming cost V 1 base and J 6 bases, with 15 bases left between them. CDR3 size: 15 residues. In nucleotides, the CDR3 is TGTGCCAGCAGCTTAGTATATAGGGGAAGCGCTGAAGCTTTCTTT. Translation: CASSLVYRGSAEAFF.

The rearrangement joins TRBV30 to TRBJ2-1; 12 positions agree with TRBD1. Germline assignment: CDR1 GTSNPN and CDR2 SVGIG (reference sequence). The CDR3 runs to 16 residues. The J segment lost 7 bases and the V segment lost 0 bases, leaving 7 bases of the junction unmatched. The CDR3 DNA follows: TGTGCCTGGAGTGTCTTGGGACAGGGGGCGGGGAATGAGCAGTTCTTC. This sequence encodes CAWSVLGQGAGNEQFF.

The chain joins TRBV9 to TRBJ2-1; TRBD2 aligns across 7 bases. Per the germline V gene, CDR1 is SGDLS and CDR2 is YYNGEE. J lost 9 bases, V lost 3 bases, and 12 bases had no gene match. CDR3 size: 15 residues. CDR3 residues: CASSGNVGGPREQFF. CDR3 nucleotide sequence: TGTGCCAGCAGCGGAAATGTGGGAGGGCCGCGTGAGCAGTTCTTC.

The chain combines TRBV28 with TRBJ2-7; 9 nucleotides agree with TRBD1. The CDR3 spans 15 residues. Germline values: CDR1 MDHEN, CDR2 SYDVKM. Trimming at V came to 5 bases and at J to 1 base, leaving 6 bases not matched to a gene. The CDR3 is CASSRAGQGSYEQYF. The CDR3 DNA follows: TGTGCCAGCAGTCGAGCGGGACAGGGTTCCTACGAGCAGTACTTC.

The rearrangement joins TRBV5-4 to TRBJ2-2, with 8 bases matching TRBD2. The germline CDR1 and CDR2 sequences are SGHNT and YYREEE (reference sequence). The J segment lost 12 bases and the V segment lost 4 bases, leaving 8 bases of the junction unmatched. CDR3 length: 13 residues. CDR3 loop: CASSDGTSGKLFF. Here the CDR3 DNA reads TGTGCCAGCAGCGACGGGACTAGTGGGAAGCTGTTTTTT.

A word on this clone: Other DNA sequences from this sample encode an identical CDR3 as well. V and J are TRBV7-9 and TRBJ2-7; D is perhaps TRBD1 (6 bases). Germline loops: CDR1 SEHNR, CDR2 FQNEAQ (reference sequence). The CDR3 is made up of 13 amino acids. V was shortened by 5 bases and J by 2 bases, with 10 bases between the two germline ends. The CDR3 sequence is CASSPRDTYEQYF. The CDR3 region has the DNA TGTGCCAGCAGCCCCCGGGACACCTACGAGCAGTACTTC.